A single sample is the source of the 19 T cell receptor beta chains below, sequenced in a study of T cells in Graves' hyperthyroidism and ophthalmopathy. Amplified regions were TCR beta CDR3 sequences from RNA transcripts. HTBI primers were used for first-round RT-PCR of the TCR CDR3. TCRdb ran MiXCR on the multiplex PCR reads and lists one entry per CDR3 protein. The sample has some 800,000 distinct CDR3 sequences; roughly 40% are singletons. Input material: blood. The receptor set was obtained from a man between 18 and 29 years old with Graves' hyperthyroidism.

This clonotype was observed at least ten times. The chain couples TRBV2 to TRBJ2-7; 7 bases align to TRBD1. CDR1 SNHLY and CDR2 FYNNEI come from the germline V gene. The CDR3 contains 12 residues. Trimming took 2 bases from V and 6 from J; bases not matched to a gene: 1. The CDR3 DNA reads TGTGCCAGCAGTGAAAAGGGGGCCGAGCAGTACTTC. Translation gives CASSEKGAEQYF. Using reference TRBV2 and TRBJ2-7 for the parts outside the CDR3, the full variable domain is EPEVTQTPSHQVTQMGQEVILRCVPISNHLYFYWYRQILGQKVEFLVSFYNNEISEKSEIFDDQFSVERPDGSNFTLKIRSTKLEDSAMYFCASSEKGAEQYFGPGTRLTVT.

The chain is built from TRBV5-1 and TRBJ1-5; D is undetermined. Germline V gene lookup returns CDR1 SGHRS and CDR2 YFSETQ. V was pared by 4 bases and J by 0 bases, with 14 bases between. The CDR3 runs 16 residues. CDR3 region: CASSPATDVSNQPQHF. DNA for the CDR3: TGCGCCAGCAGCCCCGCGACTGACGTTAGCAATCAGCCCCAGCATTTT.

The V gene is TRBV29-1, the J gene TRBJ2-5; no reliable D call. Trimming left V 0 bases short and J 2 bases short, with 7 bases between. Per the germline V gene, CDR1 is SQVTM and CDR2 is ANQGSEA. The CDR3 is made up of 13 amino acids. CDR3 DNA sequence: TGCAGCGTTGAAGATCTAGTACAAGAGACCCAGTACTTC. Translated: CSVEDLVQETQYF.

V gene TRBV7-9 combines with J gene TRBJ2-5, with D possibly being TRBD2 (6 bases). The CDR3 is 15 amino acids. V shed 4 bases and J shed 5 bases, with 17 bases lying between them. The germline gives CDR1 SEHNR, CDR2 FQNEAQ (reference sequence). The CDR3 loop reads CASSSGEARWETQYF. In DNA form, the CDR3 reads TGTGCCAGCAGCTCGGGAGAAGCAAGGTGGGAGACCCAGTACTTC.

This clonotype appeared a single time. Given a much more abundant clone one base away, this may be a read error. The rearrangement links TRBV9 to TRBJ2-2; D might be TRBD2 (5 bases). From germline, CDR1 is SGDLS and CDR2 YYNGEE. The CDR3 is 14 amino acids. The CDR3 sequence is CASSVDGVTGELLF. The DNA for the CDR3 is TGTGCCAGCAGCGTAGACGGAGTGACCGGGGAGCTGCTTTTT.

This clonotype turned up a few times. V and J are TRBV7-4 and TRBJ1-3, with 10 bases that match TRBD1. V dropped 5 bases and J dropped 7; count of bases not matched to a gene: 23. The CDR3 runs 20 residues. CDR1 SGHVT and CDR2 SQSDAQ come from the germline V gene. CDR3 nucleotide sequence: TGTGCCAGCAGCCAAGATTCCGGGACAGGGGCCTCATTGCGGCGGAACACCATATATTTT. This translates into CASSQDSGTGASLRRNTIYF.

The chain has TRBV25-1 and TRBJ1-2; TRBD1 agrees at 10 bases. Germline V gene data show CDR1 as MGHDK and CDR2 as SYGVNS. This CDR3 has 15 amino acids. After removal of 4 bases from V and 6 bases from J, the junction contained 8 bases not matched to a gene. CDR3 region: CASSAPPGTGDGYTF. The CDR3 coding sequence is TGTGCCAGCAGTGCACCTCCCGGGACAGGGGATGGCTACACCTTC.

This clonotype was detected ten times or more. One end of the junction is discordant with germline, which a read error may explain. The chain employs TRBV10-3 and TRBJ1-1; D remains ambiguous. The CDR3 runs 11 residues. Germline-derived CDR1 and CDR2 are ENHRY and SYGVKD. The CDR3 reads CASSRPTEAFF. DNA for the CDR3: TGTGCCAGCAGTCGACCCACTGAAGCTTTCTTT.

The V and J genes are TRBV28 and TRBJ1-5, with D possibly matching TRBD1 (5 bases). This CDR3 comprises 15 residues. With 4 bases removed from V and 2 bases from J, the gap between germline ends came to 12 bases. Germline V gene data show CDR1 as MDHEN and CDR2 as SYDVKM. CDR3 protein: CASSSSGLGNQPQHF. The CDR3 region has the DNA TGTGCCAGCAGTTCCTCGGGGCTAGGCAATCAGCCCCAGCATTTT.

Ten or more counts support this clonotype. This rearrangement joins TRBV2 to TRBJ1-1; D perhaps matches TRBD1 (6 bases). This CDR3 region has 15 residues. The V gene lost 3 bases and the J gene lost 0 bases, with 11 bases spanning the gap. Germline-derived CDR1 and CDR2 are SNHLY and FYNNEI. The CDR3 sequence: CASSDEQGLNTEAFF. CDR3 DNA: TGTGCCAGCAGTGATGAGCAGGGGTTGAACACTGAAGCTTTCTTT. The variable domain in full, completed from reference TRBV2 and TRBJ1-1, reads EPEVTQTPSHQVTQMGQEVILRCVPISNHLYFYWYRQILGQKVEFLVSFYNNEISEKSEIFDDQFSVERPDGSNFTLKIRSTKLEDSAMYFCASSDEQGLNTEAFFGQGTRLTVV.

The gene calls are TRBV2 and TRBJ2-5, with 9 nucleotides matching TRBD1. The CDR3 is 15 residues long. J lost 5 bases, V lost 4 bases, and 8 bases had no gene match. The V gene's germline CDR1 is SNHLY and CDR2 FYNNEI. CDR3 region: CASSGGTGRAETQYF. The CDR3 DNA follows: TGTGCCAGCAGTGGCGGGACAGGGCGTGCGGAGACCCAGTACTTC.

This clonotype was detected a few times. The chain links TRBV20-1 to TRBJ2-7; the D gene is possibly TRBD1 (5 bases). The CDR3 length is 11 residues. Germline V gene data show CDR1 as DFQATT and CDR2 as SNEGSKA (reference sequence). V shed 7 bases and J shed 1 base, with 8 bases lying between them. For the CDR3, the DNA is TGCAGTGTCGACAGTTCCTACGAGCAGTACTTC. The encoded protein is CSVDSSYEQYF.

The chain has TRBV19 and TRBJ2-7; 10 nucleotides match TRBD2. V was clipped by 6 bases and J by 8 bases; unmatched bases: 10. CDR1 and CDR2 (germline): LNHDA, SQIVND (reference sequence). CDR3 size: 14 residues. This chain's CDR3 is CASRGIGLADQQYF. Written as DNA, the CDR3 is TGTGCCAGTAGGGGGATCGGACTAGCGGACCAGCAGTACTTC. The full variable domain, rest sourced from reference TRBV19 and TRBJ2-7, is DGGITQSPKYLFRKEGQNVTLSCEQNLNHDAMYWYRQDPGQGLRLIYYSQIVNDFQKGDIAEGYSVSREKKESFPLTVTSAQKNPTAFYLCASRGIGLADQQYFGPGTRLTVT.

J is TRBJ2-6 and V is TRBV19, with D unresolved. The CDR3 is made up of 16 amino acids. Trimming cost V 3 bases and J 3 bases, with 12 bases left between them. Germline-derived CDR1 and CDR2 are LNHDA and SQIVND (reference sequence). In nucleotides, the CDR3 is TGTGCCAGTAGTATTTGGCCCCCCGATGGGGCCAACGTCCTGACTTTC. It specifies CASSIWPPDGANVLTF.

This clonotype showed up just a few times. The chain carries TRBV4-1 and TRBJ1-2, with D perhaps matching TRBD1 (5 bases). Germline CDR1 is MGHRA and CDR2 is YSYEKL. V was cut by 0 bases and J by 2 bases, with 10 bases left in between. The CDR3 sequence is 15 residues long. The CDR3 loop reads CASSQDLTANYGYTF. The CDR3 bases are TGCGCCAGCAGCCAAGATCTGACAGCAAACTATGGCTACACCTTC.

The chain combines TRBV6-5 with TRBJ1-5; no clear D gene. The CDR3 covers 13 residues. With 6 bases removed from V and 2 bases from J, the gap between germline ends came to 8 bases. CDR1 and CDR2 (germline): MNHEY, SVGAGI. CDR3 coding DNA: TGTGCCAGCAGCGCTGTCGGCAATCAGCCCCAGCATTTT. Protein sequence: CASSAVGNQPQHF.

The V gene is TRBV20-1, the J gene TRBJ2-7; D remains unclear. Trimming shortened V by 0 bases and J by 3 bases, and 12 bases separated the two germline ends. The CDR3 has 14 residues. Germline V gene sequence: CDR1 DFQATT, CDR2 SNEGSKA (reference sequence). The CDR3 nucleotides read TGCAGTGCTAGAGATCTCGGGTACCTCTACGAGCAGTACTTC. Its translation is CSARDLGYLYEQYF.

The CDR3 region has the DNA TGTGCCACACACCAGAACAGGGAGTACTTC. This encodes CATHQNREYF. This chain joins TRBV10-3 and TRBJ2-7, with D tentatively TRBD1 (6 bases). V shed 10 bases and J shed 11 bases, with 15 bases lying between them. This CDR3 is built from 10 residues. Germline values: CDR1 ENHRY, CDR2 SYGVKD.

CDR3 in DNA: TGTGCCAGCAGCTTAGAGAGTACAGGGGTCGGGACTGAAGCTTTCTTT. It codes for CASSLESTGVGTEAFF. The V call is TRBV7-8, the J call TRBJ1-1, with 7 bases aligning to TRBD1. Germline CDR1 is SGHVS and CDR2 is FQNEAQ. V shed 1 base, J shed 5 bases, and the junction held 10 bases outside the gene matches. The CDR3 sequence is 16 residues long. Combining the CDR3 with reference TRBV7-8 and TRBJ1-1 gives the whole variable domain GAGVSQSPRYKVAKRGQDVALRCDPISGHVSLFWYQQALGQGPEFLTYFQNEAQLDKSGLPSDRFFAERPEGSVSTLKIQRTQQEDSAVYLCASSLESTGVGTEAFFGQGTRLTVV.